Listed below are T cell receptor beta chains from one sample, sequenced in a study of memory CD4+ T cells and cytomegalovirus serostatus. Profiled with immunoSEQ multiplex PCR; TCRdb holds only in-frame clones, not every one. The sample yields around 40,000 clones, about three quarters seen once. Input material: memory CD4+ T cells from blood. These TCRs come from an adult in good health and CMV-seronegative. Each CDR3 is given with its conserved first and last residue. The D gene is left open where the match is weak. Clone size is given for some rows only: seen once, a few or many times, or a class if the clone is expanded.

V gene	J gene	D gene	clone size	CDR3 DNA	CDR3 protein
TRBV7-9	TRBJ1-1	TRBD1	.	TGTGCCAGCAGCCTGACAGGGGACACTGAAGCTTTCTTT	CASSLTGDTEAFF
TRBV5-1	TRBJ2-2	.	once	TGCGCCAGCAGCTTGAGGGAACCTACCGGGGAGCTGTTTTTT	CASSLREPTGELFF
TRBV9	TRBJ1-5	TRBD1	few	TGTGCCAGCAGCGTAGCAGGGGGTATAGATCAGCCCCAGCATTTT	CASSVAGGIDQPQHF
TRBV4-2	TRBJ2-3	.	.	TGTGCCAGCAGCCAAGTCTCGGGGGCCCTCACAGATACGCAGTATTTT	CASSQVSGALTDTQYF
TRBV30	TRBJ1-3	.	.	TGTGCCTGGAGTTTTCTGGGAGGTGGAAACACCATATATTTT	CAWSFLGGGNTIYF
TRBV7-8	TRBJ2-7	.	.	TGTGCCAGCAGCCCCAGAGACGAGCAGTACTTC	CASSPRDEQYF
TRBV7-9	TRBJ2-5	TRBD1	.	TGTGCCAGCAGCCGTCAGGGGGCGGGGGAGACCCAGTACTTC	CASSRQGAGETQYF
TRBV2	TRBJ1-1	.	.	TGTGCCAGCAGGGAGGGGATGGCTGGCAACACTGAAGCTTTCTTT	CASREGMAGNTEAFF
TRBV7-8	TRBJ1-1	.	few	TGTGCCAGCAGCTTAGCATCAGGGACTTTGAACACTGAAGCTTTCTTT	CASSLASGTLNTEAFF
TRBV7-9	TRBJ2-2	TRBD1	.	TGTGCCAGCAGCCGGACAGGGGTGAGCACCGGGGAGCTGTTTTTT	CASSRTGVSTGELFF
TRBV14	TRBJ2-1	TRBD2	once	TGTGCCAGCAGCCGTACCGGAACGGGGGGTGGGTATGAGCAGTTCTTC	CASSRTGTGGGYEQFF
TRBV6-1	TRBJ1-5	.	.	TGTGCCAGCGGGACAAACGGCAATCAGCCCCAGCATTTT	CASGTNGNQPQHF
TRBV5-8	TRBJ2-3	.	.	TGTGCCAGCAGCTTGGGGGCCGGCCAAACAGATACGCAGTATTTT	CASSLGAGQTDTQYF
TRBV21-1	TRBJ1-2	.	.	TGTGCCAGCAGCAAAGGCCAAGGGAGGGGTAACTATGGCTACACCTTC	CASSKGQGRGNYGYTF
TRBV5-8	TRBJ2-5	TRBD1	.	TGTGCCAGCAGCGCCCGACAGGGGAAGGAGACCCAGTACTTC	CASSARQGKETQYF
TRBV5-1	TRBJ1-4	.	.	TGCGCCAGCAGAGGGGGGGGCGCTAATGAAAAACTGTTTTTT	CASRGGGANEKLFF
TRBV19	TRBJ1-5	.	.	TGTGCCAGTAATTTGGGGTATAGCAATCAGCCCCAGCATTTT	CASNLGYSNQPQHF
TRBV19	TRBJ1-4	TRBD1	.	TGTGCCAGTAGGCTCGGACAGGCCTCACATAGGGAAAAACTGTTTTTT	CASRLGQASHREKLFF
TRBV19	TRBJ2-7	TRBD1	.	TGTGCCAGTCGAGGTTACGGACAGGGGACATCCTACGAGCAGTACTTC	CASRGYGQGTSYEQYF
TRBV19	TRBJ1-1	TRBD1	medium-sized	TGTGCCAGTAGGGGACAGGGTGGTCTCCGGACTGAAGCTTTCTTT	CASRGQGGLRTEAFF